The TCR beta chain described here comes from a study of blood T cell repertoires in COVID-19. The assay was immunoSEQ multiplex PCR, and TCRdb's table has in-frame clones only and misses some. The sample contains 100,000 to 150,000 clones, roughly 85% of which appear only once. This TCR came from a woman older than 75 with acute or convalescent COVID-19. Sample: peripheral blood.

This CDR3 is CASSGGALQETQYF. The CDR3 DNA is TGCGCCAGCAGCGGGGGGGCACTCCAAGAGACCCAGTACTTC. V gene TRBV5-1 combines with J gene TRBJ2-5, with D perhaps matching TRBD2 (7 bases). The CDR3 is 14 amino acids. V was shortened by 4 bases and J by 1 base, with 11 bases between the two germline ends. Germline assignment: CDR1 SGHRS and CDR2 YFSETQ.